This T cell receptor beta chain comes out of a study of blood T cell repertoires in COVID-19. Study background: Acute and convalescent COVID-19 samples came from the United States, Italy and Spain. Sample material is recorded as cDNA or gDNA derived from T cells, B-cell-depleted T cells, or PBMCs.

As originally analysed: Amplifying reference gene primers gave estimates of nucleated cell counts. Generated by immunoSEQ multiplex PCR, the TCRdb table keeps only in-frame clones and is missing some. V, J and clone size are taken as reported in that table, and D and trimming were inferred from the DNA itself. This sample yields roughly 190,000 clones, of which 82% are seen a single time; 7.8% belongs to the top ten. Followed longitudinally, the Seattle patients had been enrolled during active infection. CDR1 is SQVTM and CDR2 is ANQGSEA in the germline V gene. V lost 3 bases, J lost 7 bases, and 12 bases lay in between. The CDR3 length is 12 residues.

The TCR originated in a woman in her fifties or sixties with COVID-19, enrolled during active disease. This chain joins TRBV29-1 and TRBJ1-1, with D possibly TRBD1 on 5 matching bases. Material: peripheral blood. The CDR3 loop is CSVEGGTFEAFF. CDR3 coding DNA: TGCAGCGTTGAGGGGGGAACGTTTGAAGCTTTCTTT.